These T cell receptor beta chains were read from a single sample in a study of cytomegalovirus exposure and HLA in healthy donors. TCRdb's table, derived via immunoSEQ multiplex PCR, lists solely in-frame clones and lacks some. The data contain about 98,000 clones, around 80% of them seen just once; the ten biggest clones take up 1.4% to 1.5%. The sample was PBMCs. The receptors were sampled from a man between 35 and 55 years old in good health and CMV-seronegative. Both conserved end residues are part of each CDR3. The D gene is left open where the match is weak.

v_gene	j_gene	d_gene	CDR3aa	CDR3nt
TRBV28	TRBJ2-7	-	CASSRNIIGTSSYEQYF	TGTGCCAGCAGTCGGAACATCATCGGGACATCGTCCTACGAGCAGTACTTC
TRBV5-1	TRBJ1-3	-	CASSLSPGSGNTIYF	TGCGCCAGCAGCTTGTCGCCAGGGTCTGGAAACACCATATATTTT
TRBV19	TRBJ1-2	TRBD1	CASGQGLSGYTF	TGTGCCAGTGGACAGGGTCTGAGCGGCTACACCTTC
TRBV19	TRBJ2-3	TRBD1	CASSMGQVHTDTQYF	TGTGCCAGTAGTATGGGACAGGTCCACACAGATACGCAGTATTTT
TRBV7-9	TRBJ1-1	TRBD1	CASSLWTGNTEAFF	TGTGCCAGCAGCCTCTGGACAGGGAACACTGAAGCTTTCTTT
TRBV6-5	TRBJ1-1	-	CASRQGYTEAFF	TGTGCCAGCAGACAGGGATATACTGAAGCTTTCTTT
TRBV13	TRBJ1-3	-	CASSLRGRGNTIYF	TGTGCCAGCAGCTTGCGGGGGCGCGGAAACACCATATATTTT
TRBV11-2	TRBJ2-2	-	CASRRGLRPNTGELFF	TGTGCCAGCAGACGGGGTTTGAGGCCGAACACCGGGGAGCTGTTTTTT
TRBV7-9	TRBJ2-7	TRBD1	CASSSPGTGTYEQYF	TGTGCCAGCAGCTCTCCCGGGACAGGCACCTACGAGCAGTACTTC
TRBV2	TRBJ1-2	-	CASQKGGAANYGYTF	TGTGCCAGCCAAAAAGGGGGGGCGGCTAACTATGGCTACACCTTC
TRBV9	TRBJ2-7	-	CASSVQGGYEQYF	TGTGCCAGCAGCGTACAGGGAGGCTACGAGCAGTACTTC
TRBV21-1	TRBJ2-1	-	CASNPQGATYNEQFF	TGTGCCAGCAACCCACAGGGGGCTACCTACAATGAGCAGTTCTTC
TRBV7-2	TRBJ2-7	TRBD2	CASSLLAGAAPIEQYF	TGTGCCAGCAGCCTCCTAGCGGGGGCAGCTCCCATCGAGCAGTACTTC
TRBV7-8	TRBJ2-7	TRBD2	CASRFVGAGSSSYEQYF	TGTGCCAGCAGATTCGTTGGAGCGGGGTCGAGCTCCTACGAGCAGTACTTC
TRBV5-8	TRBJ2-3	TRBD2	CASSPKRGGSTDTQYF	TGTGCCAGCAGCCCTAAGCGGGGGGGCAGCACAGATACGCAGTATTTT
TRBV5-1	TRBJ1-1	-	CASSLSQGNTEAFF	TGCGCCAGCAGCTTGTCCCAGGGGAACACTGAAGCTTTCTTT